The 25 T cell receptor beta chains in this list originate from one sample, sequenced in a study of high-grade serous ovarian cancer treatment subgroups. The data were produced by immunoSEQ multiplex PCR, yet TCRdb's version contains in-frame clones alone and is incomplete. The sample lists around 9,500 clones; about 88% were seen once. Tumor samples were obtained before definitive surgery or chemotherapy. Sequencing was done on a sample of tumor tissue. These receptors all come from a human donor with high-grade serous ovarian cancer.

The chain links TRBV19 to TRBJ2-5; 13 positions match TRBD2. The CDR3 sequence is 15 residues long. V lost 4 bases, J lost 7 bases, and 6 bases stayed unmatched. The germline V gene has CDR1 LNHDA and CDR2 SQIVND (reference sequence). The CDR3 region is CASSSGTSGKGTQYF. The DNA of the CDR3 is TGTGCCAGTAGTAGCGGGACTAGCGGGAAGGGGACCCAGTACTTC.

The chain couples TRBV6-1 to TRBJ1-5; no reliable D call. This CDR3 is 13 amino acids long. Germline lookup yields CDR1 MNHNS and CDR2 SASEGT. Trimming removed 8 bases at V and 4 bases at J, with 12 bases between. The CDR3 region is CASLRHANQPQHF. In nucleotides, the CDR3 is TGTGCCAGCCTACGCCACGCAAATCAGCCCCAGCATTTT.

The rearrangement links TRBV11-2 to TRBJ2-7, with D tentatively TRBD1 (5 bases). The CDR3 is made up of 15 amino acids. CDR1 and CDR2 (germline): SGHAT, FQNNGV. V gave up 0 bases and J gave up 3 bases, with 12 bases separating them. The CDR3 sequence is CASSLELGADYEQYF. The CDR3 bases are TGTGCCAGCAGCTTAGAGTTAGGGGCCGACTACGAGCAGTACTTC.

This clone has just a few counts. CDR3 sequence reads: CATSVSPTYEQYF. In nucleotides, the CDR3 is TGTGCCACCAGCGTCAGCCCTACCTACGAGCAGTACTTC. The rearrangement uses TRBV15 and TRBJ2-7; no firm D call. CDR3 length: 13 residues. V lost 5 bases and J lost 2, with 10 bases in between. Per germline, CDR1 LNHNV and CDR2 YYDKDF (reference sequence).

This chain links TRBV29-1 with TRBJ2-7, with D possibly matching TRBD1 (11 bases). The CDR3 contains 17 residues. The V gene lost 7 bases and the J gene lost 3 bases, with 28 bases spanning the gap. Germline CDR1 SQVTM, CDR2 ANQGSEA. This CDR3 is CSAMGQGGLAGDYEQYF. CDR3 DNA: TGCAGCGCCATGGGACAGGGGGGTCTAGCGGGGGACTACGAGCAGTACTTC.

This chain connects TRBV7-6 to TRBJ2-3, with 9 nucleotides matching TRBD1. Germline loops: CDR1 SGHVS, CDR2 FNYEAQ. Unmatched junction bases numbered 9, after V lost 0 bases and J lost 5 bases. CDR3 length: 17 amino acids. The CDR3 here is CASSLAYTGGGKDTQYF. Here the CDR3 DNA reads TGTGCCAGCAGCTTAGCCTATACAGGGGGCGGGAAAGATACGCAGTATTTT.

The CDR3 DNA reads TGTGCCAGCTCACGCGGTTCGGGGCCCGATGAAAAACTGTTTTTT. Translation gives CASSRGSGPDEKLFF. V gene TRBV18 combines with J gene TRBJ1-4; D may be TRBD1 (5 bases). Between the trimmed V and J ends, which lost 4 bases and 6 bases, there was a span of 15 bases. This CDR3 has 15 residues. The germline gives CDR1 KGHSH, CDR2 LQKENI.

This clone occurred a few times. V usage is TRBV20-1 and J usage is TRBJ2-2, with D uncertain. V was clipped by 6 bases and J by 7 bases, with 6 bases between them. The CDR3 sequence is 10 residues long. Germline V gene data show CDR1 as DFQATT and CDR2 as SNEGSKA (reference sequence). As DNA, the CDR3 is TGCAGTGCGAACCACGGGGAGCTGTTTTTT. Encoded protein: CSANHGELFF.

The chain has TRBV28 and TRBJ2-7; 7 bases match TRBD1. The J segment lost 7 bases and the V segment lost 8 bases, leaving 17 bases of the junction unmatched. Germline V gene lookup returns CDR1 MDHEN and CDR2 SYDVKM. The CDR3 has 15 amino acids. The CDR3 spells CASGWWAGGTGEQYF. The CDR3 DNA reads as TGTGCCAGCGGTTGGTGGGCAGGGGGAACGGGAGAGCAGTACTTC.

The CDR3 DNA sequence: TGCAGCGCCGATCCCGGGGGGCCTGATGGCTACACCTTC. It is translated as CSADPGGPDGYTF. The V call is TRBV29-1, the J call TRBJ1-2, with D possibly being TRBD1 (6 bases). Germline CDR1 is SQVTM and CDR2 is ANQGSEA. The CDR3 contains 13 residues. Between the trimmed V and J ends, which lost 7 bases and 6 bases, there was a span of 18 bases.

The chain employs TRBV9 and TRBJ1-3, with D perhaps matching TRBD1 (5 bases). The V end was cut by 0 bases, the J end by 1 base, with 11 bases between. Germline CDR1 SGDLS, CDR2 YYNGEE. This CDR3 comprises 16 residues. The CDR3 sequence is CASSVGFGGSGNTIYF. The CDR3 DNA reads TGTGCCAGCAGCGTAGGGTTTGGGGGTTCTGGAAACACCATATATTTT. Full variable domain (outside the CDR3, taken from reference TRBV9 and TRBJ1-3): DSGVTQTPKHLITATGQRVTLRCSPRSGDLSVYWYQQSLDQGLQFLIQYYNGEERAKGNILERFSAQQFPDLHSELNLSSLELGDSALYFCASSVGFGGSGNTIYFGEGSWLTVV.

The genes are TRBV28 and TRBJ2-1; no firm D call. The CDR3 consists of 13 residues. Trimming shortened V by 2 bases and J by 8 bases, and 10 bases separated the two germline ends. Germline loops: CDR1 MDHEN, CDR2 SYDVKM. DNA for the CDR3: TGTGCCAGCAGTTTACGGGTCGGCGATGAGCAGTTCTTC. The encoded protein is CASSLRVGDEQFF. Full variable domain (missing parts from reference TRBV28 and TRBJ2-1): DVKVTQSSRYLVKRTGEKVFLECVQDMDHENMFWYRQDPGLGLRLIYFSYDVKMKEKGDIPEGYSVSREKKERFSLILESASTNQTSMYLCASSLRVGDEQFFGPGTRLTVL.

In this sample, this clone turned up once. The gene calls are TRBV5-5 and TRBJ2-5; 8 nucleotides line up with TRBD2. Trimming at V came to 3 bases and at J to 5 bases, leaving 9 bases not matched to a gene. The CDR3 spans 15 residues. In germline, CDR1 is SGHKS, CDR2 YYEKEE (reference sequence). Here the CDR3 reads CASSSGGGAGETQYF. For the CDR3, the DNA is TGTGCCAGCAGCTCCGGGGGGGGCGCTGGGGAGACCCAGTACTTC.

The chain is built from TRBV15 and TRBJ2-5; 9 bases align to TRBD1. Per the germline V gene, CDR1 is LNHNV and CDR2 is YYDKDF (reference sequence). The CDR3 loop spans 16 amino acids. The J segment lost 4 bases and the V segment lost 1 base, leaving 7 bases of the junction unmatched. The CDR3: CATSRGRTGVLETQYF. The CDR3 region has the DNA TGTGCCACCAGCAGAGGGCGGACAGGGGTTTTAGAGACCCAGTACTTC.

The chain employs TRBV7-2 and TRBJ2-7; 9 nucleotides line up with TRBD1. Per the germline V gene, CDR1 is SGHTA and CDR2 is FQGNSA. V shed 3 bases, J shed 7 bases, and the junction held 4 bases outside the gene matches. This CDR3 has 13 amino acids. The CDR3: CASSLNRGQEQYF. DNA for the CDR3: TGTGCCAGCAGCTTGAACAGGGGGCAGGAGCAGTACTTC.

The V and J genes are TRBV2 and TRBJ1-5; 7 positions agree with TRBD1. V trimming: 1 base; J trimming: 0 bases; junction bases outside the gene matches: 6. The CDR3 is 17 amino acids. CDR1 and CDR2 (germline): SNHLY, FYNNEI. Here the CDR3 DNA reads TGTGCCAGCAGTGAAGAGGGCAGGGGGGTTAGCAATCAGCCCCAGCATTTT. Protein product: CASSEEGRGVSNQPQHF.

The chain combines TRBV5-1 with TRBJ2-1; D unresolved. The CDR3 is made up of 14 amino acids. From germline, CDR1 is SGHRS and CDR2 YFSETQ. V was shortened by 3 bases and J by 7 bases, with 14 bases between the two germline ends. CDR3 sequence (DNA): TGCGCCAGCAGCTCCGATGGGCCATTGAATGAGCAGTTCTTC. As protein: CASSSDGPLNEQFF.

Worth noting for this clone: Without the conserved terminal phenylalanine or tryptophan, this CDR3 likely stems from a read error. The limits of the CDR3 on the DNA are not certain, so only TCRdb's listed CDR3 is given. V is TRBV27 and J is TRBJ1-2; the DNA was not compared with TRBD1, the D call given in the table. The CDR3 has 14 residues if both end residues are counted. Germline values: CDR1 MNHEY, CDR2 SMNVEV (reference sequence). The chain's CDR3 is CASSAYPLGQGWVA.

The chain carries TRBV19 and TRBJ1-6; 9 bases are a match to TRBD1. J was trimmed by 10 bases and V by 5 bases; bases with no gene match: 6. Per the germline V gene, CDR1 is LNHDA and CDR2 is SQIVND (reference sequence). This CDR3 has 14 amino acids. The CDR3 DNA sequence: TGTGCCAGTAGTGCCCGGGACAGGGAATCACCCCTCCACTTT. Translated, it gives CASSARDRESPLHF.

This clone appeared a few times. The chain has TRBV6-5 and TRBJ2-7; 8 bases match TRBD2. Germline CDR1 MNHEY, CDR2 SVGAGI. Losses at the gene ends were 0 bases for V and 5 bases for J; bases not matched to a gene: 9. CDR3 length: 16 residues. In DNA, the CDR3 is TGTGCCAGCAGTTACTCCAGTCGGGGGGGGCCCCACGAGCAGTACTTC. The encoded protein is CASSYSSRGGPHEQYF.

The chain carries TRBV6-1 and TRBJ1-5; D gene unclear. V was trimmed by 1 base and J by 5 bases, leaving 6 bases between them. Germline V gives CDR1 MNHNS, CDR2 SASEGT. This CDR3 has 13 residues. CDR3 amino acids: CASSEVQDQPQHF. DNA for the CDR3: TGTGCCAGCAGTGAAGTCCAGGATCAGCCCCAGCATTTT.

This chain connects TRBV27 to TRBJ2-1; a possible D gene is TRBD2 (6 bases). The V end was cut by 4 bases, the J end by 9 bases, with 13 bases between. The CDR3 is 13 residues long. Per the germline V gene, CDR1 is MNHEY and CDR2 is SMNVEV (reference sequence). The CDR3 nucleotides read TGTGCCAGCAGTTCTACTAGCTTAGGTGAGCAGTTCTTC. This gives the protein CASSSTSLGEQFF.

Here the CDR3 DNA reads TGTGCCAGCAGTTTAATATCGGAGTCCACAGATACGCAGTATTTT. It codes for CASSLISESTDTQYF. The chain carries TRBV28 and TRBJ2-3, with D unclear. With 2 bases removed from V and 2 bases from J, the gap between germline ends came to 11 bases. The CDR3 length is 15 residues. CDR1 is MDHEN, CDR2 SYDVKM, per germline.

The CDR3 DNA reads as TGTGCCAGCAGTTGGGACAGGGGCAACGGCGAGCAGTACTTC. Its translation is CASSWDRGNGEQYF. The J gene is TRBJ2-7, the V gene TRBV27; 10 bases agree with TRBD1. This CDR3 is built from 14 residues. Germline assignment: CDR1 MNHEY and CDR2 SMNVEV (reference sequence). Germline trimming cut 4 bases from V and 6 bases from J; bases unmatched to any gene: 6.

The V call is TRBV2, the J call TRBJ1-2; 7 bases align to TRBD1. Trimming cost V 8 bases and J 5 bases; bases outside gene matches: 5. The CDR3 has 12 residues. Germline V gene sequence: CDR1 SNHLY, CDR2 FYNNEI. The CDR3 DNA sequence: TGTGCCAGCCGGACAGGTTCTTATGGCTACACCTTC. Protein sequence: CASRTGSYGYTF.